This TCR beta chain was sequenced for a study of T cell clones after liver transplantation. The wider study: Draws occurred before transplant, before withdrawal, and after complete or failed withdrawal.

Study-wide results and caveats: Conclusions were preliminary, with small, heterogeneous patient groups.

TCRdb keeps only in-frame clones here, not all; method: immunoSEQ multiplex PCR. The sample carries just over 80,000 clones, 80% to 85% recorded once. This CDR3 contains 17 residues. In germline, CDR1 is KGHSH, CDR2 LQKENI. The V end was cut by 1 base, the J end by 1 base, with 16 bases between. Remarks on this clone: As yet, its antigen is unknown.

J is TRBJ1-1 and V is TRBV18; a weak D match, TRBD1 (5 bases). The receptor comes from a human patient who received a liver transplant. Among the T cells, some may be from the graft donor. The specimen was CD4+ T cells from blood, collected just over 45 months after liver transplant. CDR3 in amino acids: CASSPQSGAKRNTEAFF. The CDR3 DNA sequence: TGTGCCAGCTCACCACAGTCCGGGGCGAAGCGGAACACTGAAGCTTTCTTT.